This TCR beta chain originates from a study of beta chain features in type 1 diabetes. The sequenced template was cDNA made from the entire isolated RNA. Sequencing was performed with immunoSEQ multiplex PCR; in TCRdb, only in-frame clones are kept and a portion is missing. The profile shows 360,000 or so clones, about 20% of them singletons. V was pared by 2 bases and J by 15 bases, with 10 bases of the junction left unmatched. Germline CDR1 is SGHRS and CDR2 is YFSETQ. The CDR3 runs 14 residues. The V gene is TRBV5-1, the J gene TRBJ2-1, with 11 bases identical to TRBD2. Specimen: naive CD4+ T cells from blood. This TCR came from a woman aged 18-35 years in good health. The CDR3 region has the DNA TGCGCCAGCAGCTTTCAGGCTAGCGGGAGGTCTGGGTTCTTC. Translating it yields CASSFQASGRSGFF.